Below, 19 T cell receptor beta chains from the same sample are listed, as sequenced in a study of OX40 agonist ivuxolimab in advanced cancers. Preparation of the library involved the immunoSEQ multiplex PCR assay. TCRdb retrieved this table from immuneACCESS and kept in-frame rearrangements only. Not all clones are present; in checked studies, unresolved V genes account for under half, and no reason is known for the remainder. The sample records 55,000 to 60,000 clones, 85% of which are singletons. 2.8% of the sample lies in the top ten. This material consisted of CD4+ or CD8+ T cells sorted from blood, taken in a trial of the OX40 agonist ivuxolimab. The receptors derive from an adult with an advanced solid tumor such as melanoma, head and neck, liver or kidney cancer.

The V and J genes are TRBV12-1 and TRBJ2-7. TRBV12-1 is a known pseudogene. The CDR3 consists of 15 residues. The CDR3 DNA follows: TGTGCCAGCAGCTTATTAGGGCCCCGGGCCTACGAGCAGTACTTC. Its protein is CASSLLGPRAYEQYF.

The rearrangement uses TRBV27 and TRBJ1-5; TRBD1 is a possible D gene (5 bases). CDR3 length: 15 residues. Germline lookup yields CDR1 MNHEY and CDR2 SMNVEV (reference sequence). V was shortened by 1 base and J by 0 bases, with 7 bases between the two germline ends. The CDR3, as DNA: TGTGCCAGCAGTTTATGGGGGTATAGCAATCAGCCCCAGCATTTT. Its translation is CASSLWGYSNQPQHF.

The chain carries TRBV11-2 and TRBJ2-5; the D call may be TRBD1 or TRBD2 (5 bases each). This CDR3 has 13 amino acids. Germline V gene lookup returns CDR1 SGHAT and CDR2 FQNNGV. Trimming removed 4 bases at V and 5 bases at J, with 11 bases between. CDR3 in amino acids: CASSWGWEETQYF. Written as DNA, the CDR3 is TGTGCCAGCAGCTGGGGCTGGGAGGAGACCCAGTACTTC.

The chain recombines TRBV10-3 with TRBJ1-2, with 9 bases fitting TRBD1. Losses at the gene ends were 5 bases for V and 7 bases for J; bases not matched to a gene: 11. Germline lookup yields CDR1 ENHRY and CDR2 SYGVKD. CDR3 length equals 15 residues. In DNA, the CDR3 is TGTGCCATCAGTCCCGATGGACAGGGGATATTTGGCTACACCTTC. Protein: CAISPDGQGIFGYTF.

The rearrangement uses TRBV7-9 and TRBJ1-1; D uncertain. Germline V gene lookup returns CDR1 SEHNR and CDR2 FQNEAQ (reference sequence). This CDR3 comprises 11 residues. Trimming cost V 5 bases and J 5 bases, with 6 bases left between them. The CDR3 is CASSVETEAFF. CDR3 bases: TGTGCCAGCAGCGTAGAGACTGAAGCTTTCTTT.

This chain uses TRBV7-2 with TRBJ2-3; 9 bases are a match to TRBD2. With 5 bases clipped from V and 2 bases from J, the junction kept 8 bases outside the gene matches. The CDR3 contains 16 residues. CDR1 SGHTA and CDR2 FQGNSA come from the germline V gene. The CDR3 DNA reads TGTGCCAGCAGCAGAAATAGCGGGGGAAACACAGATACGCAGTATTTT. Translation: CASSRNSGGNTDTQYF.

The gene calls are TRBV7-3 and TRBJ2-5; 9 bases agree with TRBD2. CDR3 size: 16 residues. The germline CDR1 and CDR2 sequences are SGHTA and FQGTGA. J was trimmed by 5 bases and V by 2 bases; bases with no gene match: 9. CDR3 nucleotide sequence: TGTGCCAGCAGCTTAGGGGCCCGGACTAGCGCGGAGACCCAGTACTTC. Translated: CASSLGARTSAETQYF.

This clone occurred once. Here the CDR3 reads CASKGGGYEQYF. The CDR3 DNA reads as TGTGCCAGCAAGGGGGGCGGCTACGAGCAGTACTTC. This rearrangement joins TRBV6-6 to TRBJ2-7; D may correspond to TRBD1 or TRBD2 (6 bases each). The CDR3 contains 12 residues. Trimming removed 7 bases at V and 3 bases at J, with 10 bases between. Germline CDR1 MNHNY, CDR2 SVGAGI (reference sequence).

The chain combines TRBV11-1 with TRBJ1-1; D possibly corresponds to TRBD1 (6 bases). Germline CDR1 reads SGHAT; CDR2 reads FQDESV (reference sequence). The CDR3 totals 13 residues. Trimming stripped 2 bases from V and 3 bases from J, with 7 bases between. CDR3 coding DNA: TGTGCCAGCAGCTTAAGGGGGGACACTGAAGCTTTCTTT. It encodes CASSLRGDTEAFF.

The genes are TRBV5-1 and TRBJ1-2; TRBD1 might be the D (6 bases). Trimming cost V 0 bases and J 7 bases, with 16 bases left between them. This CDR3 spans 15 amino acids. Germline CDR1 SGHRS, CDR2 YFSETQ. The CDR3 is CASSLETGSGGGYTF. CDR3 sequence (DNA): TGCGCCAGCAGCTTGGAAACAGGGTCCGGGGGTGGCTACACCTTC.

This clone was seen a few times. This chain uses TRBV5-4 with TRBJ1-1, with TRBD1 as a possible D gene (5 bases). V lost 3 bases and J lost 4, with 16 bases in between. Germline loops: CDR1 SGHNT, CDR2 YYREEE (reference sequence). CDR3 size: 15 residues. CDR3 coding DNA: TGTGCCAGCAGCTCCAATGTAGGGGAAGGCACTGAAGCTTTCTTT. It codes for CASSSNVGEGTEAFF. The complete variable domain, with remaining parts taken from reference TRBV5-4 and TRBJ1-1, reads ETGVTQSPTHLIKTRGQQVTLRCSSQSGHNTVSWYQQALGQGPQFIFQYYREEENGRGNFPPRFSGLQFPNYSSELNVNALELDDSALYLCASSSNVGEGTEAFFGQGTRLTVV.

The V gene is TRBV4-3, the J gene TRBJ2-3; D perhaps matches TRBD2 (5 bases). V was cut by 4 bases and J by 2 bases, with 10 bases left in between. The CDR3 has 14 residues. Germline-derived CDR1 and CDR2 are LGHNA and YSLEER. CDR3 DNA sequence: TGCGCCAGCAGCCGAGAGGGCAACACAGATACGCAGTATTTT. This gives the protein CASSREGNTDTQYF.

V gene TRBV2 combines with J gene TRBJ1-1, with a weak D call TRBD1 (6 bases). The CDR3 runs to 13 residues. Germline-derived CDR1 and CDR2 are SNHLY and FYNNEI. Trimming pared 9 bases from V and 10 bases from J, leaving 21 bases between. CDR3 nucleotides: TGTGCCAGTAGACAGGACTCGGACGGCGGAGCTTTCTTT. It codes for CASRQDSDGGAFF.

The J gene is TRBJ1-5, the V gene TRBV18; tentative D call: TRBD1 (5 bases). The germline V and J ends were trimmed by 0 bases and 2 bases, with 17 bases remaining between them. There are 18 residues in the CDR3. The germline CDR1 and CDR2 sequences are KGHSH and LQKENI. CDR3 loop: CASSPPQQPRGGNQPQHF. The DNA for the CDR3 is TGTGCCAGCTCACCACCCCAGCAGCCCCGAGGGGGCAATCAGCCCCAGCATTTT. Full variable domain (outside the CDR3, taken from reference TRBV18 and TRBJ1-5): NAGVMQNPRHLVRRRGQEARLRCSPMKGHSHVYWYRQLPEEGLKFMVYLQKENIIDESGMPKERFSAEFPKEGPSILRIQQVVRGDSAAYFCASSPPQQPRGGNQPQHFGDGTRLSIL.

The rearrangement links TRBV9 to TRBJ1-5, with D hard to call. This CDR3 region has 13 residues. The germline V and J ends were trimmed by 4 bases and 0 bases, with 5 bases remaining between them. The germline CDR1 and CDR2 sequences are SGDLS and YYNGEE. The CDR3 region has the DNA TGTGCCAGCAGCCCGGATAGCAATCAGCCCCAGCATTTT. As protein: CASSPDSNQPQHF.

In nucleotides, the CDR3 is TGTGCCAGCAGCTTAGCCAAGAACCCGTACAATGAGCAGTTCTTC. Amino acids: CASSLAKNPYNEQFF. The chain uses TRBV7-2 and TRBJ2-1; unclear D gene. Germline V gene data show CDR1 as SGHTA and CDR2 as FQGNSA. Trimming removed 0 bases from V and 4 bases from J, with 10 bases in between. This CDR3 has 15 amino acids.

The J gene is TRBJ2-3, the V gene TRBV5-1; 11 positions match TRBD2. The V gene end was trimmed by 2 bases and the J gene end by 2 bases; junction bases not matched to a gene: 4. Germline CDR1 and CDR2: SGHRS and YFSETQ. The CDR3 runs to 16 residues. In DNA, the CDR3 is TGCGCCAGCAGCTTAATAGCGGGAGGGGTCACAGATACGCAGTATTTT. As protein: CASSLIAGGVTDTQYF.

This clone appeared a few times. This chain links TRBV6-1 with TRBJ2-5; the D is unclear. This CDR3 is built from 15 residues. With 3 bases removed from V and 2 bases from J, the gap between germline ends came to 13 bases. Germline V lookup: CDR1 MNHNS, CDR2 SASEGT. CDR3 loop: CASSDGRRFQETQYF. DNA for the CDR3: TGTGCCAGCAGTGATGGACGACGGTTTCAAGAGACCCAGTACTTC.

V gene TRBV28 combines with J gene TRBJ2-2; 10 bases match TRBD1. CDR1 and CDR2 from the germline V gene are MDHEN and SYDVKM. J lost 4 bases, V lost 6 bases, and 17 bases had no gene match. This CDR3 is built from 19 residues. This CDR3 reads CASRLRTGGRDRFTGELFF. CDR3 DNA sequence: TGTGCCAGCAGGCTAAGGACAGGGGGAAGGGACCGGTTCACCGGGGAGCTGTTTTTT. Full variable domain (missing parts from reference TRBV28 and TRBJ2-2): DVKVTQSSRYLVKRTGEKVFLECVQDMDHENMFWYRQDPGLGLRLIYFSYDVKMKEKGDIPEGYSVSREKKERFSLILESASTNQTSMYLCASRLRTGGRDRFTGELFFGEGSRLTVL.